These T cell receptor beta chains were read from a single sample in a study of cytomegalovirus exposure and HLA in healthy donors. The table came from immunoSEQ multiplex PCR; TCRdb's copy has only in-frame clones and leaves some out. This table holds fewer than 200,000 clones, about 81% found once. The sample was PBMCs. These receptor sequences come from a woman aged 18-29 years in good health and CMV-seronegative. The CDR3 runs from the conserved cysteine through the conserved F or W. D genes are given only for firm matches. Expanded clones get a size class; other rows say once, few or many, or leave the size out.

CASLVWETYEQYF,TGTGCCAGCCTCGTGTGGGAGACGTACGAGCAGTACTTC,-,TRBV6-1,TRBJ2-7,-
CASSFYPGQGAGDTEAFF,TGTGCCAGCAGCTTTTATCCGGGACAGGGGGCCGGGGACACTGAAGCTTTCTTT,-,TRBV7-3,TRBJ1-1,TRBD1
CASREGSYGYTF,TGTGCCAGCAGAGAAGGGAGTTACGGCTACACCTTC,-,TRBV6-5,TRBJ1-2,-
CASETGTEGTQYF,TGTGCCAGCGAGACCGGGACAGAGGGGACCCAGTACTTC,-,TRBV5-4,TRBJ2-5,TRBD1
CSVVVGGNSNQPQHF,TGCAGCGTCGTGGTTGGGGGGAATAGCAATCAGCCCCAGCATTTT,-,TRBV29-1,TRBJ1-5,-
CASSPARNQPQHF,TGTGCCAGCTCACCGGCTCGCAATCAGCCCCAGCATTTT,-,TRBV18,TRBJ1-5,-
CASSLRQGANEQFF,TGTGCCAGCAGCTTAAGACAGGGGGCGAATGAGCAGTTCTTC,once,TRBV11-2,TRBJ2-1,TRBD1
CASSAGTGNRVAFF,TGTGCCAGCAGCGCCGGGACAGGGAATCGGGTAGCTTTCTTT,-,TRBV11-3,TRBJ1-1,TRBD1
CASSVVGVGVDTEAFF,TGTGCCAGCAGCGTAGTCGGTGTAGGGGTGGACACTGAAGCTTTCTTT,-,TRBV9,TRBJ1-1,-
CASSYSGLDEQFF,TGTGCCAGCAGCTACTCCGGACTAGATGAGCAGTTCTTC,-,TRBV7-3,TRBJ2-1,TRBD2